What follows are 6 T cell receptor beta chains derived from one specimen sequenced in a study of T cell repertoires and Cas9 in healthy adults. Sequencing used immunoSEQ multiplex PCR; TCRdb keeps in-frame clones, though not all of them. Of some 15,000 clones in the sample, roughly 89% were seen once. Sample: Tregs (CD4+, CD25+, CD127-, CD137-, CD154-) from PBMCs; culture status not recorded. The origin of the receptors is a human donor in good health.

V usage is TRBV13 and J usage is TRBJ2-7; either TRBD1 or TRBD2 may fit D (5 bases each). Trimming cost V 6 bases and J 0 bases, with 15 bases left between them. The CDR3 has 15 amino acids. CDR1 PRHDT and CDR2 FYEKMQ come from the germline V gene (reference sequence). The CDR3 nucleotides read TGTGCCAGCAGGGAAGCAGGGAGACCCTCCTACGAGCAGTACTTC. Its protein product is CASREAGRPSYEQYF.

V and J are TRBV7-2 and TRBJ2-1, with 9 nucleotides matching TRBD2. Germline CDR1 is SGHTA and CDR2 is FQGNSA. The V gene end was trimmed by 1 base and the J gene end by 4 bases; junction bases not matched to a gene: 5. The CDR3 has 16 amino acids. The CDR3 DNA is TGTGCCAGCAGCTTAGTAGGTAGCGGGGGTTACAATGAGCAGTTCTTC. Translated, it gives CASSLVGSGGYNEQFF.

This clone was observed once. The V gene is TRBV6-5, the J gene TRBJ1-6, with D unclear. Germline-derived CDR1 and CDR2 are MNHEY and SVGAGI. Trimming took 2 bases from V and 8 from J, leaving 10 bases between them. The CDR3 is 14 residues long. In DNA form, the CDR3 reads TGTGCCAGCAGTTACACGGCGCGAGATTCACCCCTCCACTTT. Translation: CASSYTARDSPLHF.

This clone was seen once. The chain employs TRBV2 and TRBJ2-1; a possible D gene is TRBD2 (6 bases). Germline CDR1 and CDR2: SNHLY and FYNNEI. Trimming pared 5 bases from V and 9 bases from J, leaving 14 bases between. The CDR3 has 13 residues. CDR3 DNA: TGTGCCAGCAGTTCAGAAGGGAGGAGTGAGCAGTTCTTC. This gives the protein CASSSEGRSEQFF.

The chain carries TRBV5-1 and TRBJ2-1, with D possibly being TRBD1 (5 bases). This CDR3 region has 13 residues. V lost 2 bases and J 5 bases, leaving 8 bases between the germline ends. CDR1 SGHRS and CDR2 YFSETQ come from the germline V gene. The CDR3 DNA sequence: TGCGCCAGCAGCTTTGCCAGGGACAATGAGCAGTTCTTC. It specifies CASSFARDNEQFF.

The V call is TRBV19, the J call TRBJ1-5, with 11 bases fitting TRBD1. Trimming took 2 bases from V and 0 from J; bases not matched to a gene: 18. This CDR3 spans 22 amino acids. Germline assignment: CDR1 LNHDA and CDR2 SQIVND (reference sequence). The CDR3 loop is CASSIRGPGWGTGGYSNQPQHF. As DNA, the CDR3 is TGTGCCAGTAGTATAAGAGGCCCCGGGTGGGGGACAGGGGGATATAGCAATCAGCCCCAGCATTTT.